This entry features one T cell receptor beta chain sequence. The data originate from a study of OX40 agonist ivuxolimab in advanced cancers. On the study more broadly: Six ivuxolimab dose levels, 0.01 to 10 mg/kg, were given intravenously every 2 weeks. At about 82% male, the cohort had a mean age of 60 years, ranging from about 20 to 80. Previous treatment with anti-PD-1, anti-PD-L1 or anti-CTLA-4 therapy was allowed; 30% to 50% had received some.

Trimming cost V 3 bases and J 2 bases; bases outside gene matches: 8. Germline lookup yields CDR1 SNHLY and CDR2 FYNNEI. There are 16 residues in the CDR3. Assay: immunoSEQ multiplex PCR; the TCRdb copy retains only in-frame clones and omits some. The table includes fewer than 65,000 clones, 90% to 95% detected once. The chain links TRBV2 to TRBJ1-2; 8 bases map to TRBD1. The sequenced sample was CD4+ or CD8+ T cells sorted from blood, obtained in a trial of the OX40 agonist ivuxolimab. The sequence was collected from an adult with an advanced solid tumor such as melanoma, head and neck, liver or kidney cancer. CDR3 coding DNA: TGTGCCAGCAGTGAGAAAACAGGGGGGCGCAACTATGGCTACACCTTC. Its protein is CASSEKTGGRNYGYTF.